What follows are 10 T cell receptor beta chains derived from one specimen sequenced in a study of shared clonotypes between healthy human individuals. The assay was immunoSEQ multiplex PCR, and TCRdb's table has in-frame clones only and misses some. The sample has around 2.5 million clones, 80% to 95% seen once. Source material: naive CD4+ T cells from PBMCs. Regarding subset: CD45RA+ positively selected. The receptor source for this set is a man between 18 and 29 years old in good health. Some clones in this sample may be carry-over from other donors' samples.

The chain has TRBV6-6 and TRBJ1-2; D ambiguous. This CDR3 is built from 13 residues. CDR1 is MNHNY, CDR2 SVGAGI, per germline (reference sequence). V dropped 0 bases and J dropped 8 bases, with 10 bases sitting between them. The CDR3 bases are TGTGCCAGCAGTTACTCTACAGCTGCGGGCTACACCTTC. It is translated as CASSYSTAAGYTF.

This chain connects TRBV5-4 to TRBJ1-3; TRBD1 matches 7 bases. J gave up 5 bases and V 2 bases, and 4 bases lay outside the gene matches. This CDR3 contains 14 residues. Germline V lookup: CDR1 SGHNT, CDR2 YYREEE (reference sequence). The CDR3 reads CASSLQGNRNTIYF. CDR3 nucleotides: TGTGCCAGCAGCTTACAGGGGAATAGAAACACCATATATTTT.

The chain has TRBV5-1 and TRBJ2-7, with 9 positions matching TRBD2. The V gene end was trimmed by 2 bases and the J gene end by 3 bases; junction bases not matched to a gene: 3. The CDR3 contains 14 residues. Germline assignment: CDR1 SGHRS and CDR2 YFSETQ. The CDR3 sequence: CASSFAGGGYEQYF. The CDR3 DNA follows: TGCGCCAGCAGCTTTGCGGGAGGGGGCTACGAGCAGTACTTC. Based on the CDR3 plus reference TRBV5-1 and TRBJ2-7, the full variable domain is KAGVTQTPRYLIKTRGQQVTLSCSPISGHRSVSWYQQTPGQGLQFLFEYFSETQRNKGNFPGRFSGRQFSNSRSEMNVSTLELGDSALYLCASSFAGGGYEQYFGPGTRLTVT.

The V gene is TRBV11-2, the J gene TRBJ1-5; D not certain. V lost 0 bases to trimming and J lost 2 bases, with 8 bases between them. The V gene's germline CDR1 is SGHAT and CDR2 FQNNGV. The CDR3 covers 15 residues. The CDR3 sequence is CASSLEPSGNQPQHF. The CDR3 DNA is TGTGCCAGCAGCTTAGAACCTAGCGGCAATCAGCCCCAGCATTTT. The whole variable domain, remainder taken from reference TRBV11-2 and TRBJ1-5, is EAGVAQSPRYKIIEKRQSVAFWCNPISGHATLYWYQQILGQGPKLLIQFQNNGVVDDSQLPKDRFSAERLKGVDSTLKIQPAKLEDSAVYLCASSLEPSGNQPQHFGDGTRLSIL.

The chain's CDR3 is CASSFDAMNTEAFF. As DNA, the CDR3 is TGCGCCAGCAGCTTCGACGCAATGAACACTGAAGCTTTCTTT. The J gene is TRBJ1-1, the V gene TRBV5-1; D unresolved. From germline, CDR1 is SGHRS and CDR2 YFSETQ. The CDR3 spans 14 residues. Trimming cost V 2 bases and J 0 bases, with 8 bases left between them. The full variable domain, in which reference TRBV5-1 and TRBJ1-1 provide the parts outside the CDR3, is KAGVTQTPRYLIKTRGQQVTLSCSPISGHRSVSWYQQTPGQGLQFLFEYFSETQRNKGNFPGRFSGRQFSNSRSEMNVSTLELGDSALYLCASSFDAMNTEAFFGQGTRLTVV.

The chain links TRBV28 to TRBJ2-7; 14 bases fit TRBD2. Germline V gene sequence: CDR1 MDHEN, CDR2 SYDVKM. V was clipped by 8 bases and J by 7 bases; unmatched bases: 16. The CDR3 is 17 residues long. CDR3 sequence (DNA): TGTGCCAGCCGGAACCGCAGACTAGCGGGAGGGCCGAGAGAGCAGTACTTC. It codes for CASRNRRLAGGPREQYF. The full variable domain, its missing parts supplied by reference TRBV28 and TRBJ2-7, is DVKVTQSSRYLVKRTGEKVFLECVQDMDHENMFWYRQDPGLGLRLIYFSYDVKMKEKGDIPEGYSVSREKKERFSLILESASTNQTSMYLCASRNRRLAGGPREQYFGPGTRLTVT.

Here the CDR3 DNA reads TGTGCCAGCAGCGTAGCTTCGGGACTGCTCTACGAGCAGTACTTC. The encoded protein is CASSVASGLLYEQYF. V and J are TRBV9 and TRBJ2-7; maybe TRBD2 (6 bases). Germline CDR1 is SGDLS and CDR2 is YYNGEE. The CDR3 runs to 15 residues. V shed 0 bases and J shed 3 bases, with 13 bases lying between them. Looking up the rest from reference TRBV9 and TRBJ2-7 gives the full variable domain: DSGVTQTPKHLITATGQRVTLRCSPRSGDLSVYWYQQSLDQGLQFLIQYYNGEERAKGNILERFSAQQFPDLHSELNLSSLELGDSALYFCASSVASGLLYEQYFGPGTRLTVT.

The chain links TRBV5-1 to TRBJ1-1, with D unclear. The CDR3 spans 16 residues. Germline V gene sequence: CDR1 SGHRS, CDR2 YFSETQ. Trimming took 4 bases from V and 4 from J, leaving 20 bases between them. As DNA, the CDR3 is TGCGCCAGCAGCCAAATTCCCGAGGAGGGTTCCACTGAAGCTTTCTTT. This gives the protein CASSQIPEEGSTEAFF.

The chain combines TRBV4-3 with TRBJ1-1, with D unresolved. The V gene's germline CDR1 is LGHNA and CDR2 YSLEER. V lost 1 base and J 3 bases, leaving 18 bases between the germline ends. There are 17 residues in the CDR3. CDR3 DNA: TGCGCCAGCAGCCAAGCTGGAACCGCCCACGGGGACACTGAAGCTTTCTTT. It encodes CASSQAGTAHGDTEAFF.

This sequence joins TRBV5-3 and TRBJ2-3; TRBD1 is a possible D gene (6 bases). TRBV5-3 belongs to the ORF category, with a function that is uncertain. Deletions cut 6 bases from V and 5 bases from J, with 19 bases between. CDR3 length: 15 amino acids. DNA for the CDR3: TGTGCCAGAATTCGCCCTAGGGGGACAAGAGATACGCAGTATTTT. The encoded protein is CARIRPRGTRDTQYF.